What follows are 2 T cell receptor beta chains derived from one specimen sequenced in a study of T cell responses to AZD1222 COVID-19 vaccine. Libraries were prepared by immunoSEQ multiplex PCR; TCRdb keeps only in-frame clonotypes and omits some of them. Among 150,000 to 190,000 clones listed, roughly nine tenths were seen once. The material was peripheral blood, obtained after recovery from COVID-19. These receptors came from an adult who had recovered from COVID-19.

The rearrangement uses TRBV6-5 and TRBJ2-3; tentative D call: TRBD1 (6 bases). Germline assignment: CDR1 MNHEY and CDR2 SVGAGI. Trimming took 5 bases from V and 4 from J, leaving 10 bases between them. This CDR3 has 13 amino acids. For the CDR3, the DNA is TGTGCCAGCAGTCCCAGGGGATCAGATACGCAGTATTTT. This encodes CASSPRGSDTQYF.

There are a few counts of this clone. The identical CDR3 is also encoded by other nucleotide sequences in the sample. This chain connects TRBV12-3 or TRBV12-4 to TRBJ1-5, with TRBD1 as a possible D gene (6 bases). The CDR3 has 13 amino acids. Deletions cut 3 bases from V and 7 bases from J, with 10 bases between. DNA for the CDR3: TGTGCCAGCAGTTTTGGGGGGGGCCAGCCCCAGCATTTT. It encodes CASSFGGGQPQHF.